The sequence of this TCR beta chain was determined in a study of control samples from healthy donors and cancer patients. Germline lookup yields CDR1 SGHRS and CDR2 YFSETQ. V was pared by 4 bases and J by 2 bases, with 9 bases between. CDR3 length: 13 amino acids. Only in-frame clones appear in the TCRdb table, and some are missing; sequencing was by immunoSEQ multiplex PCR. The table includes 150,000 to 180,000 clones, 94% detected once. The specimen was blood. This chain joins TRBV5-1 and TRBJ1-2; unclear D gene. The receptor's source is a man aged 35 to 55 in good health. The CDR3 loop is CASSVQTNYGYTF. In nucleotides, the CDR3 is TGCGCCAGCAGCGTACAGACAAACTATGGCTACACCTTC.